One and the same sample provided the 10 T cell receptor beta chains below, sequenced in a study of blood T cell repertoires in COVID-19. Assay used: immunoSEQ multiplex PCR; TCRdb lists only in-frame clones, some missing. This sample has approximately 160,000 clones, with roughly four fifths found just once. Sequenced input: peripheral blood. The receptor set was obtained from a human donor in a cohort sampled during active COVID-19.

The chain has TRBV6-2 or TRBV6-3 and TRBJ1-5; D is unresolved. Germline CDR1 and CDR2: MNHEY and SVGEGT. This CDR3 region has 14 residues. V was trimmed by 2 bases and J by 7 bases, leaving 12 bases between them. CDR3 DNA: TGTGCCAGCAGTTACGACGGAGAGTACCAGCCCCAGCATTTT. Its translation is CASSYDGEYQPQHF.

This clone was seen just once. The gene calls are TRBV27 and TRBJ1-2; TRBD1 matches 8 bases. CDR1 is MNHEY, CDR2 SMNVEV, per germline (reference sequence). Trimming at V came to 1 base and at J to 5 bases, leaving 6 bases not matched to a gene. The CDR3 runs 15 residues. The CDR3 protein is CASSLFQGAAYGYTF. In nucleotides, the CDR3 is TGTGCCAGCAGTTTATTTCAGGGGGCGGCTTATGGCTACACCTTC.

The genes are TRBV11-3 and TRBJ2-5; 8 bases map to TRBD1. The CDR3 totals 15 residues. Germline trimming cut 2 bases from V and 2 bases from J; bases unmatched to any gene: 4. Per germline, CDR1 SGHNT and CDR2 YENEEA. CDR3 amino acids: CASSLIQGVQETQYF. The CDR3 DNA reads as TGTGCCAGCAGCTTAATACAGGGGGTGCAAGAGACCCAGTACTTC.

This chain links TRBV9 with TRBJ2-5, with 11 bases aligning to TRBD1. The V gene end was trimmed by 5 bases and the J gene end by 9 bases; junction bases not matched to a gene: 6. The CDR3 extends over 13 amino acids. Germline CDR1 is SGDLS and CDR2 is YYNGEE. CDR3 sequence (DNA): TGTGCCAGCAGAGATGGGACAGGGGGAGCCCAGTACTTC. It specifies CASRDGTGGAQYF.

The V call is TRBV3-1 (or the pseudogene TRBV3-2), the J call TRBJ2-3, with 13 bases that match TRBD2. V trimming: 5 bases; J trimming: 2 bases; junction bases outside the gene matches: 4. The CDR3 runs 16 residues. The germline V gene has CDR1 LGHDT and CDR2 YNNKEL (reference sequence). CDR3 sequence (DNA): TGTGCCAGCAGCAAACTAGCGGGGGGGAACACAGATACGCAGTATTTT. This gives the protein CASSKLAGGNTDTQYF.

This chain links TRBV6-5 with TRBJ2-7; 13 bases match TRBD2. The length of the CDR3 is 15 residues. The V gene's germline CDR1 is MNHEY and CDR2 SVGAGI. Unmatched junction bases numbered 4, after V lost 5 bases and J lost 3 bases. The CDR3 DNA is TGTGCCAGCAGTCGACTAGCGGGGGGAGTCTACGAGCAGTACTTC. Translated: CASSRLAGGVYEQYF.

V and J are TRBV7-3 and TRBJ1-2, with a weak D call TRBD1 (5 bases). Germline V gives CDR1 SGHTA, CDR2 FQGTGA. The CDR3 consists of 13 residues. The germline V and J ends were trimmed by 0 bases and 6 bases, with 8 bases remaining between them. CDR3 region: CASSLTQGHGYTF. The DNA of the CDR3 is TGTGCCAGCAGCTTAACGCAGGGCCATGGCTACACCTTC.

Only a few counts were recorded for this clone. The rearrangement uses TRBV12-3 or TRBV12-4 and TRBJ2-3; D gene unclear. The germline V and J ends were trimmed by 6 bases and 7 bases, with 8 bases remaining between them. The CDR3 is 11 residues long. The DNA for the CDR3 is TGTGCCAGCAGCGAGCTTAATACGCAGTATTTT. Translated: CASSELNTQYF.

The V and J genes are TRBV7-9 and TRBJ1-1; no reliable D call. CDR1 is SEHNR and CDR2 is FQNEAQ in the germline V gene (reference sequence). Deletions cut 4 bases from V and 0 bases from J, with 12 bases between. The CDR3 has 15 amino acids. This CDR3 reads CASSSMTAVNTEAFF. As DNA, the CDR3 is TGTGCCAGCAGCTCAATGACGGCGGTGAACACTGAAGCTTTCTTT.

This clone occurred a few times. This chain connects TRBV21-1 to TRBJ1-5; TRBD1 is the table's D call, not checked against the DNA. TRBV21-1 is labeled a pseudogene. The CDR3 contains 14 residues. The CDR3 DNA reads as TGTGCCAGCAGGACAGAATATAGCAATCAGCCCCAGCATTTT. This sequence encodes CASRTEYSNQPQHF.